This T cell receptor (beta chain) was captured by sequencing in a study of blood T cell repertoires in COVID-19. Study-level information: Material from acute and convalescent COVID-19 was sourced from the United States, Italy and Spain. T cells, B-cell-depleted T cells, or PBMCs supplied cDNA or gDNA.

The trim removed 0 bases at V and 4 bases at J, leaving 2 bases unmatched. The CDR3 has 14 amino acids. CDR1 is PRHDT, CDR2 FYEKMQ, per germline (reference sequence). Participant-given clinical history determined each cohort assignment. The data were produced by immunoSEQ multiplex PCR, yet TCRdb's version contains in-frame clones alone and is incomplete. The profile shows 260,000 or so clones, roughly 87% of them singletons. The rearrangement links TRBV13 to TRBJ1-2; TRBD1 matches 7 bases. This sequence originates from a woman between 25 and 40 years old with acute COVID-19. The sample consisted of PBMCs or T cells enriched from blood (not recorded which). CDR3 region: CASSLGQGVYGYTF. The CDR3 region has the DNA TGTGCCAGCAGCTTAGGTCAGGGGGTCTATGGCTACACCTTC.